This TCR beta chain was captured by sequencing in a study of T-cell memory formation after mild COVID-19. On the study more broadly: TCR clustering was largely donor specific.

Libraries for TCRalpha and TCRbeta carried sample barcodes and unique molecular identifiers via 5'RACE. TCRdb reprocessed the 5' RACE reads via MiXCR and lists one record per CDR3 protein. The sample records approximately 450,000 distinct CDR3 sequences, roughly 18% being singletons. Whole-study findings and limits: Within pre-infection memory, some responding clones were found, suggesting cross-reactive memory joined. Confirmation of SARS-CoV-2 specificity was lacking for second-wave clones peaking day 37.

Trimming left V 7 bases short and J 2 bases short, with 19 bases between. CDR3 size: 16 residues. On this clonotype: What it binds is unknown.

The V gene is TRBV12-3 or TRBV12-4, the J gene TRBJ2-3; the D gene could be TRBD1 or TRBD2 (5 bases each). The source of this sequence is an adult woman who had mild COVID-19 (a few samples of this study predate the infection). Cell type and time point are not known. The sample was PBMCs or a T cell subset sorted from them (not recorded which). CDR3 residues: CASITLAPGATDTQYF. The CDR3 DNA is TGTGCCAGCATAACTTTGGCCCCCGGGGCCACAGATACGCAGTATTTT.